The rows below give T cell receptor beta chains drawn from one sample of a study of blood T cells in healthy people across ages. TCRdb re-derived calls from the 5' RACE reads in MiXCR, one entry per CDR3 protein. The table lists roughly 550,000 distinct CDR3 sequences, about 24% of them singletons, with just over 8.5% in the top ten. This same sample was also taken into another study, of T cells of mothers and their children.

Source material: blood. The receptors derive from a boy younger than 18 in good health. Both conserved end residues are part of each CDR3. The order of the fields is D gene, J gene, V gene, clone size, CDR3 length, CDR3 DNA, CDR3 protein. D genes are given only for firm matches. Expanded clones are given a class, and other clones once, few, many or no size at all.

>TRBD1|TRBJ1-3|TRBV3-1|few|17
TGTGCCAGCAGCCAAGGCAGGACAGGGCCCTCTGGAAACACCATATATTTT
CASSQGRTGPSGNTIYF
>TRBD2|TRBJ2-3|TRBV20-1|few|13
TGCAGTGTGGGGGGGAGGGTTGCAGATACGCAGTATTTT
CSVGGRVADTQYF
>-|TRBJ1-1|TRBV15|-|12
TGTGCCACCAGTAACCTGGGGGGGGAGGCTTTCTTT
CATSNLGGEAFF
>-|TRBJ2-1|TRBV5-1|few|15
TGCGCCAGCAGCTTGCAAGGGGATAATGGCAATGAGCAGTTCTTC
CASSLQGDNGNEQFF
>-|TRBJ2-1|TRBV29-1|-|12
TGCAGCGGTGACTTAGCGACGAATGAGCAGTTCTTC
CSGDLATNEQFF
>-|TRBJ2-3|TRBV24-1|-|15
TGTGCCACCAGTGACCTCAGAGTTAGCACAGATACGCAGTATTTT
CATSDLRVSTDTQYF
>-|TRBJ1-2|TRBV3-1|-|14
TGTGCCAGCAGCCAAGGGGCCGGGCTCTATGGCTACACCTTC
CASSQGAGLYGYTF
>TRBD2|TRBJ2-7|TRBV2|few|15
TGTGCCAGCAGTGAAGCGGCGGGGGGTTCCTACGAGCAGTACTTC
CASSEAAGGSYEQYF
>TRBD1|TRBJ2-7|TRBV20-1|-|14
TGCAGTGCTGATGGACAGGGCATTTTGTACGAGCAGTACTTC
CSADGQGILYEQYF
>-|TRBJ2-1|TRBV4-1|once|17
TGCGCCAGCAGCCAAGGGCAGGCCAGAAGGTCGTACAATGAGCAGTTCTTC
CASSQGQARRSYNEQFF
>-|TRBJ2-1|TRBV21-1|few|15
TGTGCCAGCAGCAAAGCTACTAGCGAGGACAATGAGCAGTTCTTC
CASSKATSEDNEQFF
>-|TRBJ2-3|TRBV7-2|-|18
TGTGCCAGCAGCTTAAAGAGTCTAGCGAAACTCGCCACAGATACGCAGTATTTT
CASSLKSLAKLATDTQYF
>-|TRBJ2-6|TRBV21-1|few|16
TGTGCCAGCAGCAAAGATCCCCTCCCTGGGGCCAACGTCCTGACTTTC
CASSKDPLPGANVLTF
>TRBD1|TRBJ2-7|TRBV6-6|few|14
TGTGCCAGCAGCCGACAGGGGGGGCCCTACGAGCAGTACTTC
CASSRQGGPYEQYF
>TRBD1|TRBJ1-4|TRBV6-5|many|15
TGTGCCAGCAGGACCGGGACAGGGTCGGGCGAAAAACTGTTTTTT
CASRTGTGSGEKLFF
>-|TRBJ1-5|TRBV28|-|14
TGTGCCAGCGGCCCGGGGGGTGGGAATCAGCCCCAGCATTTT
CASGPGGGNQPQHF
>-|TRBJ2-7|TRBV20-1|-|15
TGCAGTGCTAGAGAGGGTGGCGGGGCAACCTACGAGCAGTACTTC
CSAREGGGATYEQYF
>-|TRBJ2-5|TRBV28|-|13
TGTGCCAGCAGTGTAAGGGGCCGCCGAACCCAGTACTTC
CASSVRGRRTQYF
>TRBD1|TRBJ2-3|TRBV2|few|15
TGTGCCAGCAGGCTGGGACAGGGGTCTTCGGATACGCAGTATTTT
CASRLGQGSSDTQYF
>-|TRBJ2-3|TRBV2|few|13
TGTGCCAGCAGTGAAGCCCCTGCAGATACGCAGTATTTT
CASSEAPADTQYF
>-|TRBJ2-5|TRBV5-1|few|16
TGCGCCAGCAGCTGGGCCCCGGGACGCCCTGAGGAGACCCAGTACTTC
CASSWAPGRPEETQYF
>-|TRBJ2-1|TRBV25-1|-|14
TGTGCCAGCAGTGATAGTTTGAGGGATCCCAAGCAGTTCTTC
CASSDSLRDPKQFF
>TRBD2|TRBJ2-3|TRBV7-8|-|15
TGTGCCAGCAGGACGGCTAGCGGGACAACAGATACGCAGTATTTT
CASRTASGTTDTQYF
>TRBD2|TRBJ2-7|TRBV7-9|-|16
TGTGCCAGCAGCTTACTAGCGGGGGGATACTCCTACGAGCAGTACTTC
CASSLLAGGYSYEQYF
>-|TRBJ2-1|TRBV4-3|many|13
TGCGCCAGCAGCCCCCGAGTCTTCAATGAGCAGTTCTTC
CASSPRVFNEQFF
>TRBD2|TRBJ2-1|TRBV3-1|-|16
TGTGCCAGCAGCCAAACTAGCGGGAGGGCCGGGAATGAGCAGTTCTTC
CASSQTSGRAGNEQFF
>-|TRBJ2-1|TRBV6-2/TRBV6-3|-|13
TGTGCCAGCGGGGTAGCGATTTACAATGAGCAGTTCTTC
CASGVAIYNEQFF
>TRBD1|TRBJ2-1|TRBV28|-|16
TGTGCCAGCAGTCCGTCGGAAGGGGGACAGATCAATGAGCAGTTCTTC
CASSPSEGGQINEQFF
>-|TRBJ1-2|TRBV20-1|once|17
TGCAGTGGTATCAACGCAGAGTTACATGTGGTAAGTTCTTGGGGGACCTTC
CSGINAELHVVSSWGTF
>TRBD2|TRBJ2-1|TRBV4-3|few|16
TGCGCCAGCAGCCAAGATAGGCTAGCGGGAGACAATGAGCAGTTCTTC
CASSQDRLAGDNEQFF
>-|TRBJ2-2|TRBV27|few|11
TGTGCCAGCGGCCGTGCCGGGGAGCTGTTTTTT
CASGRAGELFF
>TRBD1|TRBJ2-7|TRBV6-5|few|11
TGTGCCAGTTCGACAGGGATCGAGCAGTACTTC
CASSTGIEQYF
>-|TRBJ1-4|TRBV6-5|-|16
TGTGCCAGCAGTTACAAAGCATGGGCAACTAATGAAAAACTGTTTTTT
CASSYKAWATNEKLFF
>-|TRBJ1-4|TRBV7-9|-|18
TGTGCCAGCAGCCCTAACGGGGTTCTTCACTTGGCGGATGAAAAACTGTTTTTT
CASSPNGVLHLADEKLFF
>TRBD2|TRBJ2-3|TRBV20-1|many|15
TGCAGTGCTAGCATAGCGGGAGGGGACACAGATACGCAGTATTTT
CSASIAGGDTDTQYF
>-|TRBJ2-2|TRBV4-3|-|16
TGCGCCAGCAGTCCCTCCTTATCAGGGAGGACCGGGGAGCTGTTTTTT
CASSPSLSGRTGELFF
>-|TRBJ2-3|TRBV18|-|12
TGTGCCAGCTCACCAGGGGATTATACGCAGTATTTT
CASSPGDYTQYF
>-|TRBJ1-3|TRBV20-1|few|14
TGCAGTGCTAGAGAGGGAACAGGGTTTAACACCATATATTTT
CSAREGTGFNTIYF
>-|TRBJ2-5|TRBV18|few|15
TGTGCCAGCTCACCAGGGGGCAGGTTGAAAGAGACCCAGTACTTC
CASSPGGRLKETQYF
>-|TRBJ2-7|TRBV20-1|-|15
TGCAGTGCTAGAGACCAGGACAGCCTCTCCTACGAGCAGTACTTC
CSARDQDSLSYEQYF
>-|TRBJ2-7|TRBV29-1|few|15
TGCAGCGTGGGGGGCGGTACAGGGAGCTCCTACGAGCAGTACTTC
CSVGGGTGSSYEQYF
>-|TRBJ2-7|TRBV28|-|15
TGTGCCAGCAGTAGGGCCCCAGGGAGAACCTACGAGCAGTACTTC
CASSRAPGRTYEQYF
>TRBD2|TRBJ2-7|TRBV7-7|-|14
TGTGCTAGCAGCTTAGGGACTAGTTTTCGCGAGCAGTACTTC
CASSLGTSFREQYF